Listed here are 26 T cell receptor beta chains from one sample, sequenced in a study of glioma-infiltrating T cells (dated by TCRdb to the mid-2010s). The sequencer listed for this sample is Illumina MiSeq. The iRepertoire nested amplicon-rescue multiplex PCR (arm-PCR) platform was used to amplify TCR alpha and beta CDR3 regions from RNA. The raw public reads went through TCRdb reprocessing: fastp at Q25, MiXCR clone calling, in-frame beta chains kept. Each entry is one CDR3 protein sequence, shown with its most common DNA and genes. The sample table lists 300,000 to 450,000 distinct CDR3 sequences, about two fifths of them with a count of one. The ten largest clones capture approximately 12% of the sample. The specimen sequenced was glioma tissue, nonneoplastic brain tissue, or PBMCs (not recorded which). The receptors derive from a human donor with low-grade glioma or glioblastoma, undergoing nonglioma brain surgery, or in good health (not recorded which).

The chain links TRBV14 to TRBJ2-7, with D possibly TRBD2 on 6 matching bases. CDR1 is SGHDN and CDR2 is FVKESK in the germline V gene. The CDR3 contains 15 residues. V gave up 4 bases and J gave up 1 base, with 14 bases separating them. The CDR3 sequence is CASSPPRSGSYEQYF. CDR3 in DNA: TGTGCCAGCAGCCCCCCTAGGAGCGGGTCCTACGAGCAGTACTTC.

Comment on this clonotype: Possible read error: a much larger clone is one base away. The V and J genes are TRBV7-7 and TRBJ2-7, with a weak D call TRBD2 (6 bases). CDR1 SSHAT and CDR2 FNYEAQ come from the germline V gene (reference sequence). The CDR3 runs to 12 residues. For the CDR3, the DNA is TGTGATAGCAGCTTAGGGAGGTACGAGCAGTACTTC. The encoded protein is CDSSLGRYEQYF.

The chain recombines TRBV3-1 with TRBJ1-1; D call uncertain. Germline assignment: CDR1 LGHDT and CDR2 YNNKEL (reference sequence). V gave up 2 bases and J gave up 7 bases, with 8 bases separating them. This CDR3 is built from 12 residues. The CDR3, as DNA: TGTGCCAGCAGCCAACCGGTGGTTGAAGCTTTCTTT. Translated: CASSQPVVEAFF.

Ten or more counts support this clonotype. CDR3 sequence reads: CASSLVENQPQHF. DNA for the CDR3: TGTGCCAGCAGTTTAGTGGAGAATCAGCCCCAGCATTTT. This chain links TRBV27 with TRBJ1-5; D ambiguous. Germline values: CDR1 MNHEY, CDR2 SMNVEV (reference sequence). The CDR3 is 13 residues long. V was cut by 2 bases and J by 4 bases, with 6 bases left in between.

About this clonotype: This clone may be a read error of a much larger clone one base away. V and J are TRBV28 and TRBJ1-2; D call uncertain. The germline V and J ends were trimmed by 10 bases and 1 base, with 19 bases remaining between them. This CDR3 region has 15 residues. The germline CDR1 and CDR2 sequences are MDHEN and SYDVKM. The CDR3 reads CAITPRTEINYGYTF. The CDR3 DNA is TGTGCCATCACCCCCAGGACGGAAATTAACTATGGCTACACCTTC.

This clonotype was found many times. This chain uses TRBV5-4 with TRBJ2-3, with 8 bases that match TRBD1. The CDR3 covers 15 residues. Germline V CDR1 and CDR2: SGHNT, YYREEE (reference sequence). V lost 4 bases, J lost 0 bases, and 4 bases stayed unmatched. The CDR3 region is CASSPGQASTDTQYF. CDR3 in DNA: TGTGCCAGCAGCCCGGGACAGGCTAGCACAGATACGCAGTATTTT.

The CDR3 spells CARSPSRSNEQFF. As DNA, the CDR3 is TGTGCCAGAAGCCCCTCTAGGTCTAATGAGCAGTTCTTC. The gene calls are TRBV6-2 or TRBV6-3 and TRBJ2-1; D not certain. Trimming shortened V by 9 bases and J by 7 bases, and 16 bases separated the two germline ends. In germline, CDR1 is MNHEY, CDR2 SVGEGT. The CDR3 is 13 amino acids.

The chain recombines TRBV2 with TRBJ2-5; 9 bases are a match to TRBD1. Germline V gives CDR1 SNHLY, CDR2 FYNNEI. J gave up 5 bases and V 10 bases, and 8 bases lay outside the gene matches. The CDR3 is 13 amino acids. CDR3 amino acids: CATNRGRYETQYF. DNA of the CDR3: TGTGCCACTAACAGGGGGCGGTATGAGACCCAGTACTTC.

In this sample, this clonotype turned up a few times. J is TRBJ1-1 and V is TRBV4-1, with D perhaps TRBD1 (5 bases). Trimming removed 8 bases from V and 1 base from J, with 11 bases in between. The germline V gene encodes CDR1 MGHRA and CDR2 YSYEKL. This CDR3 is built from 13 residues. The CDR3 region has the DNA TGCGCCAGCGGACCGGGGCCGAACACTGAAGCTTTCTTT. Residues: CASGPGPNTEAFF.

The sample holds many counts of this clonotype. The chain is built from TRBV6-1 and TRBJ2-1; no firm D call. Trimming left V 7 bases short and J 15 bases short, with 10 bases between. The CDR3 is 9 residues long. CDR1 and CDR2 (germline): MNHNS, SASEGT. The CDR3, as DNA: TGTGCCAGCATCCTAAAGGGGTTCTTC. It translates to CASILKGFF.

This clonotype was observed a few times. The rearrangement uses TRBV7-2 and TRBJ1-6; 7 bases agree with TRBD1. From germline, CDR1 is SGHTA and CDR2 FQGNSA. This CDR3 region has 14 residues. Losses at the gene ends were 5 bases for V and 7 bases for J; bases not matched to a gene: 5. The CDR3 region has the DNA TGTGCCAGCAGCACCATGGACAGGAATTCACCCCTCCACTTT. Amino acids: CASSTMDRNSPLHF.

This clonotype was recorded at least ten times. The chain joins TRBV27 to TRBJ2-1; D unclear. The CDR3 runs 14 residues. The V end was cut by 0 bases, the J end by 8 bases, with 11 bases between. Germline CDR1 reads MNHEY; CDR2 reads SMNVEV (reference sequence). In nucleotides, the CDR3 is TGTGCCAGCAGTTTATCGCAGATAGCCTATGAGCAGTTCTTC. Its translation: CASSLSQIAYEQFF.

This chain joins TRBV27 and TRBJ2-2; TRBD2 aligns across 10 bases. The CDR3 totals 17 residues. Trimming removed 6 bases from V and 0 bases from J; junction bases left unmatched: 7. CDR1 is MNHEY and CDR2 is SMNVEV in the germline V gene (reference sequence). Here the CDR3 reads CASRPPGLATNTGELFF. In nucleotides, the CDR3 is TGTGCCAGCAGACCGCCGGGACTAGCGACGAACACCGGGGAGCTGTTTTTT.

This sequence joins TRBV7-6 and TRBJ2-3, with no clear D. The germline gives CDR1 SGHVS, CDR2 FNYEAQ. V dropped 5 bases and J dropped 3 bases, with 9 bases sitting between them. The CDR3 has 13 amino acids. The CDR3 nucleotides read TGTGCCAGCAGCCCGGATTTGACAGATACGCAGTATTTT. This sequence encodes CASSPDLTDTQYF.

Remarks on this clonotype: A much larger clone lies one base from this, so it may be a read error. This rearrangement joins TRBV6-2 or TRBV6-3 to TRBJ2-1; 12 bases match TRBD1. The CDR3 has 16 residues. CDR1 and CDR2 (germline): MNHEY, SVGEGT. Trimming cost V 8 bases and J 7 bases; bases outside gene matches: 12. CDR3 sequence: CASGPSGGQGANEQFF. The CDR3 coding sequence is TGTGCCAGCGGTCCTAGTGGGGGACAGGGGGCGAATGAGCAGTTCTTC.

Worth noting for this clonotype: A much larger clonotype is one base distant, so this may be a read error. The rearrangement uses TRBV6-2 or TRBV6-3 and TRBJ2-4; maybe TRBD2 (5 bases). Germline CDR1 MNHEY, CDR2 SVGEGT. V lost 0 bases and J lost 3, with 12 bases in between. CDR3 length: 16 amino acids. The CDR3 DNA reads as TGTGCCAGCAGTTACTCACCGGAGAGGGACAAAAACATTCAGTACTTC. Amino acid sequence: CASSYSPERDKNIQYF.

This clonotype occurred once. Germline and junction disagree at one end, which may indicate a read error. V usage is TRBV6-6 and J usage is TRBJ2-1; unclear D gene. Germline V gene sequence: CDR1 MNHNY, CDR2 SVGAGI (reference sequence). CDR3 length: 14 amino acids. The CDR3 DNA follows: TGTGCCAGTGCTAAACCGAGCTCCTACAATGAGCAGTCCTTC. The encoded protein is CASAKPSSYNEQSF.

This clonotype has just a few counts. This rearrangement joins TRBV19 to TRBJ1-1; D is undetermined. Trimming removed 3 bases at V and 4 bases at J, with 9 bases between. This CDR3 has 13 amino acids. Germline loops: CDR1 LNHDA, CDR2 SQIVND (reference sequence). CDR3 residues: CASSMSRGTEAFF. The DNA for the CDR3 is TGTGCCAGTAGTATGAGCCGGGGCACTGAAGCTTTCTTT.

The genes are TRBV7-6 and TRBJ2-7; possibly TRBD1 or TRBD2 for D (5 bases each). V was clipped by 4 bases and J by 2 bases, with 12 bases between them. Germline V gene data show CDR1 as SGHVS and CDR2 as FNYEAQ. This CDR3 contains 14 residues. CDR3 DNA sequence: TGTGCCAGCAGCTCGGGGACGCAAACCTACGAGCAGTACTTC. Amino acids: CASSSGTQTYEQYF.

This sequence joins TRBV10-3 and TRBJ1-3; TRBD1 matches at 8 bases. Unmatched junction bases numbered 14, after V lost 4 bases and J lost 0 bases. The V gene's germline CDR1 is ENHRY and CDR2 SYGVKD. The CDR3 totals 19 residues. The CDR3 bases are TGTGCCATCAGTGCGTCAGGGGGCCTAAGGACAGTCTCTGGAAACACCATATATTTT. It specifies CAISASGGLRTVSGNTIYF.

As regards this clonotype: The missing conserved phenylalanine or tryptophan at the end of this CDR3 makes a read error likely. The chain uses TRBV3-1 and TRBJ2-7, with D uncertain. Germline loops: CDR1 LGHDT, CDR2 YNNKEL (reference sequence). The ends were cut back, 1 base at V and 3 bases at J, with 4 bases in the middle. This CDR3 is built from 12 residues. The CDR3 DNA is TGTGCCAGCAGCCAAGTCCACTACGAGCAGTACTTG. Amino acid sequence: CASSQVHYEQYL.

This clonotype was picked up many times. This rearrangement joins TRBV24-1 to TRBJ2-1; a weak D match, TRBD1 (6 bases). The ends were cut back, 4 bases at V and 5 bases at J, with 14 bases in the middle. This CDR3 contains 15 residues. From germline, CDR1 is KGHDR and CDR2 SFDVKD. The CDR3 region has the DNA TGTGCCACCAGTGACCGTGCCCGGGACAACAATGAGCAGTTCTTC. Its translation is CATSDRARDNNEQFF.

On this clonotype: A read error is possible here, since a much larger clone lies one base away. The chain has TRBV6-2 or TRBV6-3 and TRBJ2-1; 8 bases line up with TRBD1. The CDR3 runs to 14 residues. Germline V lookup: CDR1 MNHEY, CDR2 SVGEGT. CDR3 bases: TGTGCCAGCAGCTGGACAGGGACTCAAGGGGAGCGGTTCTTC. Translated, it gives CASSWTGTQGERFF.

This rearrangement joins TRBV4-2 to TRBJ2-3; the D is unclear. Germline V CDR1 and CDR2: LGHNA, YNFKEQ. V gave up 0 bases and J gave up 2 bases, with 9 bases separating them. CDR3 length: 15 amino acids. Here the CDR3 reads CASSQEELPTDTQYF. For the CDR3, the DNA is TGTGCCAGCAGCCAAGAGGAATTGCCCACAGATACGCAGTATTTT.

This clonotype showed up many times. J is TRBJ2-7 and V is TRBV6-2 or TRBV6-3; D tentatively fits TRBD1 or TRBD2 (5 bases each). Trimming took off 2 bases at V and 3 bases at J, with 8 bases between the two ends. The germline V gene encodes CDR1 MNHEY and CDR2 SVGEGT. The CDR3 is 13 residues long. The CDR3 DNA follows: TGTGCCAGCAGTTACGGGGACGTCTACGAGCAGTACTTC. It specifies CASSYGDVYEQYF.

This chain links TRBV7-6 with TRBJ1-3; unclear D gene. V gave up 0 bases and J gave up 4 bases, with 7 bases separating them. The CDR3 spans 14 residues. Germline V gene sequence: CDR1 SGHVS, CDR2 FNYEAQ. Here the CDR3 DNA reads TGTGCCAGCAGCTTAGCAGGCCGAGGAAACACCATATATTTT. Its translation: CASSLAGRGNTIYF.